The 15 T cell receptor beta chains reported below all come from one sample, sequenced in a study of shared clonotypes between healthy human individuals. Repertoires were generated with immunoSEQ multiplex PCR, while TCRdb's copy carries only in-frame clones and drops some. The sample lists about 1,500,000 clones; roughly 95% were seen once. The sequenced material came from naive CD4+ T cells sorted from blood. The subset: CD45RA+ positively selected. These receptors came from a man younger than 45 in good health.

The chain uses TRBV28 and TRBJ1-5, with TRBD1 identical over 7 bases. The V gene end was trimmed by 11 bases and the J gene end by 10 bases; junction bases not matched to a gene: 17. Germline CDR1 and CDR2: MDHEN and SYDVKM. The CDR3 has 14 amino acids. The CDR3 DNA is TGTGCCGTTCAGTACGACAGGGTCCCGCGTCCCCAGCATTTT. Its translation: CAVQYDRVPRPQHF.

The rearrangement links TRBV4-2 to TRBJ1-1; D remains ambiguous. The CDR3 runs 13 residues. Germline V gene sequence: CDR1 LGHNA, CDR2 YNFKEQ. The ends were cut back, 0 bases at V and 8 bases at J, with 10 bases in the middle. The CDR3 sequence is CASSQDLGSEAFF. For the CDR3, the DNA is TGTGCCAGCAGCCAAGATCTCGGCTCAGAAGCTTTCTTT.

The rearrangement uses TRBV5-4 and TRBJ1-4; 7 bases are shared with TRBD1. Germline loops: CDR1 SGHNT, CDR2 YYREEE (reference sequence). V gave up 1 base and J gave up 8 bases; unmatched junction bases: 8. The CDR3 covers 15 residues. The CDR3: CASSLKQGTGEKLFF. In nucleotides, the CDR3 is TGTGCCAGCAGCTTGAAACAGGGGACCGGGGAAAAACTGTTTTTT.

The chain uses TRBV7-8 and TRBJ2-3, with 11 positions matching TRBD2. This CDR3 contains 20 residues. The germline V gene encodes CDR1 SGHVS and CDR2 FQNEAQ. V lost 5 bases, J lost 3 bases, and 19 bases stayed unmatched. For the CDR3, the DNA is TGTGCCAGCAGCCCTTCCCGACGTCTAGCGGGAGGAGGAGGAACAGATACGCAGTATTTT. Its translation is CASSPSRRLAGGGGTDTQYF.

Remarks on this clone: Other nucleotide sequences in the sample specify the same CDR3. V usage is TRBV19 and J usage is TRBJ2-7, with D unclear. CDR3 length: 11 residues. Trimming took off 6 bases at V and 2 bases at J, with 5 bases between the two ends. Germline V gene lookup returns CDR1 LNHDA and CDR2 SQIVND (reference sequence). The CDR3 nucleotides read TGTGCCAGTAGCTCTGCCTACGAGCAGTACTTC. Its translation: CASSSAYEQYF.

This clone has a handful of counts. The chain links TRBV2 to TRBJ2-1; possible D gene TRBD1, 5 bases. Germline lookup yields CDR1 SNHLY and CDR2 FYNNEI. V gave up 7 bases and J gave up 0 bases, with 10 bases separating them. This CDR3 region has 14 residues. The CDR3: CASTADSSYNEQFF. CDR3 coding DNA: TGTGCCAGCACAGCCGACAGCTCCTACAATGAGCAGTTCTTC.

The table lists this clone with a count of one. V and J are TRBV10-1 and TRBJ2-3; TRBD1 matches at 9 bases. Germline V gene lookup returns CDR1 WNHNN and CDR2 SYGVQD (reference sequence). V trimming: 5 bases; J trimming: 3 bases; junction bases outside the gene matches: 3. This CDR3 spans 14 amino acids. This CDR3 is CASSPGTGTDTQYF. The DNA of the CDR3 is TGCGCCAGCAGTCCCGGGACAGGGACAGATACGCAGTATTTT.

V gene TRBV5-1 combines with J gene TRBJ2-5, with unresolved D. V gave up 0 bases and J gave up 5 bases, with 11 bases separating them. The CDR3 is 14 amino acids. Germline CDR1 SGHRS, CDR2 YFSETQ. CDR3 in DNA: TGCGCCAGCAGCTTGGTAGGGTCCGCGGAGACCCAGTACTTC. Its protein is CASSLVGSAETQYF. Using reference TRBV5-1 and TRBJ2-5 for the parts outside the CDR3, the full variable domain is KAGVTQTPRYLIKTRGQQVTLSCSPISGHRSVSWYQQTPGQGLQFLFEYFSETQRNKGNFPGRFSGRQFSNSRSEMNVSTLELGDSALYLCASSLVGSAETQYFGPGTRLLVL.

This chain links TRBV28 with TRBJ1-2; the D gene is possibly TRBD1 (5 bases). The germline V gene encodes CDR1 MDHEN and CDR2 SYDVKM. This CDR3 region has 15 residues. V lost 7 bases and J 0 bases, leaving 15 bases between the germline ends. Here the CDR3 DNA reads TGTGCCAGCAAAAAAGGGGATTCTTCTAACTATGGCTACACCTTC. Amino acids: CASKKGDSSNYGYTF.

CDR3 in DNA: TGTGCCAGCTCACCACAGCGGGACAGTCCCTACGAGCAGTACTTC. It encodes CASSPQRDSPYEQYF. The chain employs TRBV18 and TRBJ2-7, with D possibly being TRBD1 or TRBD2 (7 bases each). Germline assignment: CDR1 KGHSH and CDR2 LQKENI. The length of the CDR3 is 15 residues. V lost 1 base, J lost 2 bases, and 12 bases lay in between.

This sequence joins TRBV9 and TRBJ2-1, with TRBD1 matching over 9 bases. CDR1 SGDLS and CDR2 YYNGEE come from the germline V gene. The CDR3 runs 19 residues. V trimming: 0 bases; J trimming: 7 bases; junction bases outside the gene matches: 17. CDR3 region: CASSVARRLADRGENEQFF. The CDR3 DNA sequence: TGTGCCAGCAGCGTAGCCCGAAGGTTAGCGGACAGGGGAGAAAATGAGCAGTTCTTC.

The CDR3 sequence is CASSPNSGLGPGELFF. The CDR3, as DNA: TGTGCCAGCAGCCCCAATAGCGGGTTAGGTCCCGGGGAGCTGTTTTTT. The chain uses TRBV5-5 and TRBJ2-2; 7 nucleotides line up with TRBD2. Germline V gene sequence: CDR1 SGHKS, CDR2 YYEKEE (reference sequence). Germline trimming cut 4 bases from V and 6 bases from J; bases unmatched to any gene: 12. The CDR3 length is 16 residues.

V usage is TRBV6-1 and J usage is TRBJ2-5, with 8 positions matching TRBD1. J gave up 4 bases and V 4 bases, and 14 bases lay outside the gene matches. The CDR3 spans 17 residues. Germline V gene sequence: CDR1 MNHNS, CDR2 SASEGT. CDR3 residues: CASSVRPPGQAGETQYF. The CDR3 nucleotides are TGTGCCAGCAGTGTCCGCCCTCCGGGACAGGCGGGAGAGACCCAGTACTTC.

This chain connects TRBV5-1 to TRBJ2-3; D may be TRBD1 (8 bases). The CDR3 is 14 amino acids. Germline V CDR1 and CDR2: SGHRS, YFSETQ. Trimming pared 4 bases from V and 5 bases from J, leaving 14 bases between. The CDR3 sequence: CASSPDREGDTQYF. The CDR3 region has the DNA TGCGCCAGCAGCCCGGACAGGGAGGGAGATACGCAGTATTTT.

This rearrangement joins TRBV6-6 to TRBJ2-5; 9 nucleotides align to TRBD2. The ends lost 7 bases at V and 5 bases at J; junction bases unmatched: 8. The CDR3 contains 14 residues. Germline CDR1 and CDR2: MNHNY and SVGAGI (reference sequence). DNA of the CDR3: TGTGCCAGCAAGAGAACTAGCGGGTTCGAGACCCAGTACTTC. Encoded protein: CASKRTSGFETQYF.